This T cell receptor beta chain was identified in a study of somatic mutations in cytotoxic T cells in rheumatoid arthritis. Overall study: There were some V beta antibody-stained T-cell populations flow-sorted at nearly 100% purity, and these included V beta1+ cells sequenced for TCRB.

TCRdb keeps only in-frame clones here, not all; method: immunoSEQ multiplex PCR. The sample consists of about 18,000 clones, approximately 80% of them appearing once. Germline values: CDR1 SGDLS, CDR2 YYNGEE. V dropped 0 bases and J dropped 2 bases, with 15 bases sitting between them. The CDR3 loop spans 16 amino acids. Positively selected by magnetic beads, CD4+ and CD8+ cells were purity-checked by flow cytometry. The sequence derives from an adult with rheumatoid arthritis. Sequenced input: CD8+ T cells sorted from blood. This rearrangement joins TRBV9 to TRBJ2-7, with D possibly being TRBD2 (7 bases). DNA for the CDR3: TGTGCCAGCAGCGTAGAGGGGGGAGCGGGGACCTACGAGCAGTACTTC. Translated, it gives CASSVEGGAGTYEQYF.